The rows below give T cell receptor beta chains drawn from one sample of a study of blood T cell repertoires in COVID-19. Sequenced by immunoSEQ multiplex PCR; TCRdb stores in-frame clones only, minus some. Here the sample spans around 50,000 clones, 65% to 85% being singletons. What was sequenced was peripheral blood. These receptors were collected from an elderly man with COVID-19, enrolled during active disease. Each CDR3 is given with its conserved first and last residue. The order of the fields is V gene, D gene, clone size, J gene, CDR3 protein, CDR3 DNA. A D gene is named only where the DNA matches it firmly. Size values are once, few and many counts, or a class for expanded clones, and some rows have none.

v_call: TRBV19
d_call: .
clone_size: .
j_call: TRBJ1-5
cdr3_aa: CASSIGLSNQPQHF
cdr3_nt: TGTGCCAGTAGTATCGGACTGAGCAATCAGCCCCAGCATTTT

v_call: TRBV5-1
d_call: .
clone_size: .
j_call: TRBJ2-3
cdr3_aa: CASATQQITDTQYF
cdr3_nt: TGCGCCAGCGCTACCCAACAGATCACAGATACGCAGTATTTT

v_call: TRBV9
d_call: .
clone_size: .
j_call: TRBJ1-5
cdr3_aa: CASSVSGGEQPQHF
cdr3_nt: TGTGCCAGCAGCGTTTCGGGGGGCGAGCAGCCCCAGCATTTT

v_call: TRBV7-9
d_call: .
clone_size: .
j_call: TRBJ1-3
cdr3_aa: CASSLVGGLRDTIYF
cdr3_nt: TGTGCCAGCAGCTTAGTTGGGGGACTCCGGGACACCATATATTTT

v_call: TRBV3-1/TRBV3-2
d_call: .
clone_size: .
j_call: TRBJ1-6
cdr3_aa: CASSQGQGGDSPLHF
cdr3_nt: TGTGCCAGCAGCCAGGGGCAGGGTGGTGATTCACCCCTCCACTTT

v_call: TRBV5-4
d_call: .
clone_size: once
j_call: TRBJ1-2
cdr3_aa: CASSLRLGGYTF
cdr3_nt: TGTGCCAGCAGCTTGCGCTTGGGCGGCTACACCTTC

v_call: TRBV27
d_call: .
clone_size: .
j_call: TRBJ2-5
cdr3_aa: CASSTQVQETQYF
cdr3_nt: TGTGCCAGCAGCACACAGGTCCAAGAGACCCAGTACTTC

v_call: TRBV6-2/TRBV6-3
d_call: .
clone_size: .
j_call: TRBJ1-2
cdr3_aa: CASSYSSAGLDGYTF
cdr3_nt: TGTGCCAGCAGTTACTCCTCTGCGGGACTAGATGGCTACACCTTC

v_call: TRBV5-1
d_call: TRBD1
clone_size: .
j_call: TRBJ2-4
cdr3_aa: CASSLDGTGGSRDIQYF
cdr3_nt: TGCGCCAGCAGCTTGGACGGGACAGGGGGCAGTAGGGACATTCAGTACTTC

v_call: TRBV18
d_call: TRBD2
clone_size: .
j_call: TRBJ2-1
cdr3_aa: CASSPTIFAGGLYNEQFF
cdr3_nt: TGTGCCAGCTCACCAACTATTTTTGCGGGAGGTCTCTACAATGAGCAGTTCTTC

v_call: TRBV5-8
d_call: TRBD1
clone_size: .
j_call: TRBJ1-1
cdr3_aa: CASRPGQGNTEAFF
cdr3_nt: TGTGCCAGCAGACCTGGACAGGGGAACACTGAAGCTTTCTTT

v_call: TRBV4-3
d_call: TRBD2
clone_size: .
j_call: TRBJ2-2
cdr3_aa: CASSQAASGGANTGELFF
cdr3_nt: TGCGCCAGCAGCCAAGCTGCTAGCGGGGGGGCGAACACCGGGGAGCTGTTTTTT

v_call: TRBV5-1
d_call: .
clone_size: .
j_call: TRBJ2-2
cdr3_aa: CASSSPRGREAGELFF
cdr3_nt: TGCGCCAGCAGCTCCCCCCGGGGCAGGGAGGCCGGGGAGCTGTTTTTT

v_call: TRBV27
d_call: .
clone_size: .
j_call: TRBJ2-7
cdr3_aa: CASWQGRGEQYF
cdr3_nt: TGTGCCTCGTGGCAGGGCCGTGGCGAGCAGTACTTC

v_call: TRBV6-1
d_call: TRBD1
clone_size: .
j_call: TRBJ2-1
cdr3_aa: CASSERLWTGVNEQFF
cdr3_nt: TGTGCCAGCAGTGAAAGGCTCTGGACAGGTGTAAATGAGCAGTTCTTC

v_call: TRBV6-2/TRBV6-3
d_call: .
clone_size: .
j_call: TRBJ1-3
cdr3_aa: CASSFTRSGNTIYF
cdr3_nt: TGTGCCAGCAGTTTCACGCGCTCTGGAAACACCATATATTTT

v_call: TRBV5-1
d_call: TRBD1
clone_size: .
j_call: TRBJ1-1
cdr3_aa: CASSPRQGGRNTEAFF
cdr3_nt: TGCGCCAGCAGCCCACGACAGGGTGGTAGGAACACTGAAGCTTTCTTT

v_call: TRBV3-1/TRBV3-2
d_call: .
clone_size: once
j_call: TRBJ1-1
cdr3_aa: CASSQDVRGLMGTEAFF
cdr3_nt: TGTGCCAGCAGCCAAGATGTTAGGGGATTGATGGGAACTGAAGCTTTCTTT

v_call: TRBV9
d_call: .
clone_size: .
j_call: TRBJ2-7
cdr3_aa: CASSVEQVAYEQYF
cdr3_nt: TGTGCCAGCAGCGTAGAACAGGTCGCCTACGAGCAGTACTTC

v_call: TRBV3-1/TRBV3-2
d_call: TRBD2
clone_size: .
j_call: TRBJ2-5
cdr3_aa: CASRPGTSGRRHQETQYF
cdr3_nt: TGTGCCAGCAGACCCGGGACTAGCGGGAGGAGACACCAAGAGACCCAGTACTTC

v_call: TRBV7-2
d_call: .
clone_size: .
j_call: TRBJ1-1
cdr3_aa: CASSLEGDLNTEAFF
cdr3_nt: TGTGCCAGCAGCTTAGAGGGGGACCTAAACACTGAAGCTTTCTTT

v_call: TRBV6-5
d_call: .
clone_size: few
j_call: TRBJ2-1
cdr3_aa: CASSYSSGNNEQFF
cdr3_nt: TGTGCCAGCAGTTACTCTTCCGGGAACAATGAGCAGTTCTTC

v_call: TRBV7-3
d_call: .
clone_size: .
j_call: TRBJ1-6
cdr3_aa: CASSPTGRAVYNSPLHF
cdr3_nt: TGTGCCAGCAGCCCCACTGGGCGGGCAGTTTATAATTCACCCCTCCACTTT

v_call: TRBV28
d_call: TRBD1
clone_size: .
j_call: TRBJ1-5
cdr3_aa: CASSPHGQDSNQPQHF
cdr3_nt: TGTGCCAGCAGTCCTCACGGACAGGATAGCAATCAGCCCCAGCATTTT

v_call: TRBV4-2
d_call: TRBD1
clone_size: .
j_call: TRBJ2-6
cdr3_aa: CASSLSGQGYNVLTF
cdr3_nt: TGTGCCAGCAGCCTATCGGGACAGGGGTACAACGTCCTGACTTTC

v_call: TRBV6-4
d_call: TRBD2
clone_size: .
j_call: TRBJ2-4
cdr3_aa: CASSDSAGGLAPLAKNIQYF
cdr3_nt: TGTGCCAGCAGTGACTCTGCAGGGGGACTAGCGCCATTAGCCAAAAACATTCAGTACTTC

v_call: TRBV19
d_call: TRBD2
clone_size: .
j_call: TRBJ2-2
cdr3_aa: CASSRRGAIGELFF
cdr3_nt: TGTGCCAGTAGTCGGCGGGGGGCCATCGGGGAGCTGTTTTTT

v_call: TRBV19
d_call: TRBD1
clone_size: .
j_call: TRBJ1-1
cdr3_aa: CASSPTTGTTEAFF
cdr3_nt: TGTGCCAGTAGCCCTACGACAGGGACAACTGAAGCTTTCTTT

v_call: TRBV11-2
d_call: TRBD1
clone_size: .
j_call: TRBJ1-1
cdr3_aa: CASSLTGVGTEAFF
cdr3_nt: TGTGCCAGCTCGTTGACAGGGGTGGGCACTGAAGCTTTCTTT

v_call: TRBV6-1
d_call: TRBD1
clone_size: .
j_call: TRBJ1-2
cdr3_aa: CASSEALTGRDGYTF
cdr3_nt: TGTGCCAGCAGTGAAGCCCTGACAGGGCGAGACGGCTACACCTTC

v_call: TRBV6-2/TRBV6-3
d_call: TRBD1
clone_size: .
j_call: TRBJ1-1
cdr3_aa: CASSPQGANTEAFF
cdr3_nt: TGTGCCAGCAGCCCACAGGGGGCGAACACTGAAGCTTTCTTT

v_call: TRBV4-2
d_call: .
clone_size: once
j_call: TRBJ2-1
cdr3_aa: CASSQDWQGSYNEQFF
cdr3_nt: TGTGCCAGCAGCCAAGATTGGCAGGGGTCCTACAATGAGCAGTTCTTC

v_call: TRBV6-5
d_call: .
clone_size: .
j_call: TRBJ1-6
cdr3_aa: CASSSGSTRTGSPLHF
cdr3_nt: TGTGCCAGCAGTTCTGGCTCAACCCGGACGGGATCACCCCTCCACTTT

v_call: TRBV7-9
d_call: .
clone_size: .
j_call: TRBJ1-1
cdr3_aa: CASSRHEGQKAFF
cdr3_nt: TGTGCCAGCAGCCGACACGAGGGACAAAAAGCTTTCTTT

v_call: TRBV25-1
d_call: TRBD1
clone_size: once
j_call: TRBJ1-2
cdr3_aa: CASSEYGMGQGAVGYTF
cdr3_nt: TGTGCCAGCAGTGAATATGGGATGGGACAGGGGGCTGTTGGCTACACCTTC

v_call: TRBV4-3
d_call: TRBD1
clone_size: .
j_call: TRBJ1-6
cdr3_aa: CASSQDGGGTGGSPLHF
cdr3_nt: TGCGCCAGCAGCCAAGATGGCGGAGGGACAGGGGGTTCACCCCTCCACTTT

v_call: TRBV27
d_call: TRBD1
clone_size: .
j_call: TRBJ2-2
cdr3_aa: CASSRGTGLGGELFF
cdr3_nt: TGTGCCAGCAGTCGTGGGACAGGGCTGGGCGGGGAGCTGTTTTTT

v_call: TRBV5-1
d_call: .
clone_size: .
j_call: TRBJ2-6
cdr3_aa: CASSPPNSGANVLTF
cdr3_nt: TGCGCCAGCAGCCCACCTAACTCTGGGGCCAACGTCCTGACTTTC

v_call: TRBV10-3
d_call: TRBD1
clone_size: few
j_call: TRBJ2-4
cdr3_aa: CAISGAGTGKGENIQYF
cdr3_nt: TGTGCCATCAGTGGCGCGGGGACAGGCAAGGGAGAAAACATTCAGTACTTC

v_call: TRBV28
d_call: .
clone_size: .
j_call: TRBJ1-1
cdr3_aa: CASSSGNTEAFF
cdr3_nt: TGTGCCAGCAGTTCCGGGAACACTGAAGCTTTCTTT

v_call: TRBV5-8
d_call: .
clone_size: .
j_call: TRBJ1-1
cdr3_aa: CASSWGGGTAEAFF
cdr3_nt: TGTGCCAGCAGCTGGGGGGGAGGGACCGCTGAAGCTTTCTTT

v_call: TRBV11-3
d_call: .
clone_size: once
j_call: TRBJ2-7
cdr3_aa: CASSPQPLSEQYF
cdr3_nt: TGTGCCAGCAGCCCCCAACCGTTGAGCGAGCAGTACTTC

v_call: TRBV27
d_call: .
clone_size: .
j_call: TRBJ2-2
cdr3_aa: CASSREPLGGWELFF
cdr3_nt: TGTGCCAGCAGCCGCGAACCCCTAGGAGGATGGGAGCTGTTTTTT

v_call: TRBV25-1
d_call: .
clone_size: .
j_call: TRBJ2-5
cdr3_aa: CASSKGQWETQYF
cdr3_nt: TGTGCCAGCAGTAAAGGACAGTGGGAGACCCAGTACTTC

v_call: TRBV12-5
d_call: .
clone_size: .
j_call: TRBJ2-4
cdr3_aa: CASALQQGNIQYF
cdr3_nt: TGTGCTAGTGCCCTTCAGCAGGGTAACATTCAGTACTTC

v_call: TRBV6-2/TRBV6-3
d_call: TRBD1
clone_size: .
j_call: TRBJ1-1
cdr3_aa: CASSSGQGGNTEAFF
cdr3_nt: TGTGCCAGCAGTTCGGGACAGGGGGGAAACACTGAAGCTTTCTTT

v_call: TRBV9
d_call: .
clone_size: .
j_call: TRBJ2-3
cdr3_aa: CASSVGGADTQYF
cdr3_nt: TGTGCCAGCAGTGTCGGCGGAGCAGATACGCAGTATTTT

v_call: TRBV5-5
d_call: TRBD2
clone_size: .
j_call: TRBJ2-2
cdr3_aa: CASSSGPLAGGGTGELFF
cdr3_nt: TGTGCCAGCAGCTCGGGACCGCTAGCGGGAGGAGGCACCGGGGAGCTGTTTTTT

v_call: TRBV30
d_call: .
clone_size: .
j_call: TRBJ1-6
cdr3_aa: CAWSGGRGNSPLHF
cdr3_nt: TGTGCCTGGAGTGGAGGGCGGGGCAACTCACCCCTCCACTTT

v_call: TRBV30
d_call: .
clone_size: .
j_call: TRBJ1-6
cdr3_aa: CAWGLRSSYNSPLHF
cdr3_nt: TGTGCCTGGGGATTAAGGAGCTCCTATAATTCACCCCTCCACTTT

v_call: TRBV11-1
d_call: TRBD1
clone_size: .
j_call: TRBJ1-1
cdr3_aa: CASSSRDRGLKTEAFF
cdr3_nt: TGTGCCAGCAGCTCGCGGGACAGGGGGCTTAAAACTGAAGCTTTCTTT

v_call: TRBV6-1
d_call: .
clone_size: .
j_call: TRBJ1-2
cdr3_aa: CASSEQGNGYTF
cdr3_nt: TGTGCCAGCAGTGAACAGGGTAATGGCTACACCTTC

v_call: TRBV2
d_call: .
clone_size: .
j_call: TRBJ2-3
cdr3_aa: CASRGVGASDTQYF
cdr3_nt: TGTGCCAGCAGGGGAGTGGGGGCTTCAGATACGCAGTATTTT

v_call: TRBV5-1
d_call: TRBD1
clone_size: .
j_call: TRBJ1-5
cdr3_aa: CASSQDRSGQPQHF
cdr3_nt: TGCGCCAGCAGCCAGGACAGGTCGGGTCAGCCCCAGCATTTT

v_call: TRBV5-4
d_call: TRBD2
clone_size: .
j_call: TRBJ2-3
cdr3_aa: CASSLRGGLAGGADTQYF
cdr3_nt: TGTGCCAGCAGCTTGAGGGGGGGTCTAGCGGGAGGAGCAGATACGCAGTATTTT

v_call: TRBV4-2
d_call: .
clone_size: .
j_call: TRBJ1-1
cdr3_aa: CASSQDHGRATEAFF
cdr3_nt: TGTGCCAGCAGCCAAGATCATGGCAGGGCCACTGAAGCTTTCTTT